Presented here are 8 T cell receptor beta chains from one specimen sequenced in a study of blood T cell repertoires in COVID-19. This table comes from immunoSEQ multiplex PCR, and its TCRdb copy is limited to in-frame clones, with some not included. The sample lists over 250,000 clones; around 87% were seen once. Source material: peripheral blood. The receptor set was obtained from a woman in her forties or fifties with acute or convalescent COVID-19.

This clone was detected a few times. J is TRBJ1-3 and V is TRBV4-2; D unresolved. There are 16 residues in the CDR3. Trimming cost V 0 bases and J 0 bases, with 9 bases left between them. Germline V gene data show CDR1 as LGHNA and CDR2 as YNFKEQ. The CDR3 nucleotides are TGTGCCAGCAGCCAAGAATTACAGAGCTCTGGAAACACCATATATTTT. Its protein is CASSQELQSSGNTIYF.

CDR3 in amino acids: CSVGRGGLAGGSEQYF. The CDR3 nucleotides read TGCAGCGTTGGGCGAGGAGGACTAGCGGGAGGTAGCGAGCAGTACTTC. V and J are TRBV29-1 and TRBJ2-7; 14 bases fit TRBD2. CDR3 length: 16 residues. In germline, CDR1 is SQVTM, CDR2 ANQGSEA. Trimming cost V 4 bases and J 6 bases; bases outside gene matches: 11.

The chain combines TRBV5-1 with TRBJ1-1; 7 bases are a match to TRBD1. Trimming took 4 bases from V and 7 from J; bases not matched to a gene: 4. The CDR3 has 12 amino acids. CDR1 is SGHRS, CDR2 YFSETQ, per germline. The CDR3 DNA is TGCGCCAGCAGCATGACAGGGATTGAAGCTTTCTTT. It is translated as CASSMTGIEAFF.

The chain is built from TRBV28 and TRBJ1-4; 9 bases are a match to TRBD1. Germline trimming cut 6 bases from V and 6 bases from J; bases unmatched to any gene: 14. The germline V gene has CDR1 MDHEN and CDR2 SYDVKM. The CDR3 runs 17 residues. The CDR3 loop reads CASRRWDRALDDEKLFF. CDR3 in DNA: TGTGCCAGCAGGAGGTGGGACAGGGCATTGGACGATGAAAAACTGTTTTTT.

Only one count was recorded for this clone. The chain has TRBV27 and TRBJ2-5; TRBD1 might be the D (5 bases). CDR1 and CDR2 from the germline V gene are MNHEY and SMNVEV (reference sequence). This CDR3 spans 15 amino acids. The V and J ends lost 2 bases and 5 bases respectively, with 15 bases between them. CDR3 nucleotide sequence: TGTGCCAGCAGTTTAAGCAGGGTGGCTGTGGAGACCCAGTACTTC. Its protein product is CASSLSRVAVETQYF.

The rearrangement uses TRBV5-4 and TRBJ1-1; TRBD1 might be the D (5 bases). Germline CDR1 and CDR2: SGHNT and YYREEE (reference sequence). This CDR3 region has 13 residues. V was cut by 5 bases and J by 4 bases, with 12 bases left in between. This chain's CDR3 is CASRRDLSTEAFF. The CDR3 DNA reads TGTGCCAGCAGACGGGACTTGAGCACTGAAGCTTTCTTT.

This chain joins TRBV9 and TRBJ2-3, with D tentatively TRBD2 (5 bases). V dropped 1 base and J dropped 3 bases, with 9 bases sitting between them. Germline V gene sequence: CDR1 SGDLS, CDR2 YYNGEE. The CDR3 has 14 amino acids. CDR3 bases: TGTGCCAGCAGCGTAAAGCCGGGGACAGATACGCAGTATTTT. It codes for CASSVKPGTDTQYF.

J is TRBJ1-2 and V is TRBV6-2 or TRBV6-3; 12 nucleotides agree with TRBD1. V lost 5 bases to trimming and J lost 2 bases; unmatched junction nucleotides: 12. Looked up from germline, CDR1 is MNHEY and CDR2 is SVGEGT. CDR3 length: 18 residues. CDR3 sequence: CASSSAPGQGASNYGYTF. CDR3 coding DNA: TGTGCCAGCAGTAGCGCTCCGGGACAGGGGGCGTCGAACTATGGCTACACCTTC.